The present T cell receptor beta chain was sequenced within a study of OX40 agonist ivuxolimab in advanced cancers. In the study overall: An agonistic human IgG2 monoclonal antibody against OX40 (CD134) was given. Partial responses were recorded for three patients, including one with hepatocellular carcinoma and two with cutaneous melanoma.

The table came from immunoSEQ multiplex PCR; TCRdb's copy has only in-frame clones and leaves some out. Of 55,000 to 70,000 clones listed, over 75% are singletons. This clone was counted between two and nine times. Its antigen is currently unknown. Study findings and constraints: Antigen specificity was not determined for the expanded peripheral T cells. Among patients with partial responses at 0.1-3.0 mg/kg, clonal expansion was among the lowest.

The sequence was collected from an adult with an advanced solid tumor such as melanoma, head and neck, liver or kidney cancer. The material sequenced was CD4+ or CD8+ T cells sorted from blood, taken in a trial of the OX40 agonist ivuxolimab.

CDR3 residues: CASSLQGAAYNEQFF. In nucleotides, the CDR3 is TGTGCCAGCAGTTTACAGGGGGCCGCCTACAATGAGCAGTTCTTC. The V call is TRBV27, the J call TRBJ2-1, with 8 bases identical to TRBD1. V lost 2 bases to trimming and J lost 2 bases; unmatched junction nucleotides: 2. The CDR3 consists of 15 residues. The V gene's germline CDR1 is MNHEY and CDR2 SMNVEV (reference sequence).